These 21 T cell receptor beta chains came from one sample sequenced in a study of blood T cells in healthy people across ages. Combining a sample-barcoded 5' primer with a J-beta primer mix, a second PCR ran for roughly 7 to 11 cycles. One entry per CDR3 protein results from TCRdb running MiXCR on the 5' RACE reads. The sample yields about 1,800,000 distinct CDR3 sequences, under 30% seen once. The sequenced material came from blood. These receptors all come from a young woman in good health.

In its sample, this clonotype was seen many times. The J gene is TRBJ2-5, the V gene TRBV10-3; a weak D match, TRBD2 (6 bases). CDR3 length: 14 amino acids. Trimming left V 5 bases short and J 3 bases short, with 13 bases between. Per germline, CDR1 ENHRY and CDR2 SYGVKD. The CDR3 sequence: CAISSGTGEETQYF. CDR3 in DNA: TGTGCCATCAGTTCCGGGACTGGGGAAGAGACCCAGTACTTC.

The genes are TRBV7-9 and TRBJ1-2; D unresolved. The V end was cut by 2 bases, the J end by 8 bases, with 15 bases between. The CDR3 runs to 14 residues. CDR1 and CDR2 from the germline V gene are SEHNR and FQNEAQ (reference sequence). The CDR3 sequence: CASSLFSRFEGYTF. The CDR3 DNA is TGTGCCAGCAGCTTATTCTCGCGTTTTGAGGGCTACACCTTC. Full variable domain (rest looked up from reference TRBV7-9 and TRBJ1-2): DTGVSQNPRHKITKRGQNVTFRCDPISEHNRLYWYRQTLGQGPEFLTYFQNEAQLEKSRLLSDRFSAERPKGSFSTLEIQRTEQGDSAMYLCASSLFSRFEGYTFGSGTRLTVV.

This clonotype has more than one count but fewer than ten. V is TRBV7-9 and J is TRBJ2-7; no firm D call. With 2 bases removed from V and 0 bases from J, the gap between germline ends came to 5 bases. Germline V CDR1 and CDR2: SEHNR, FQNEAQ (reference sequence). The CDR3 sequence is 13 residues long. The CDR3 region has the DNA TGTGCCAGCAGCTTAACTAACTCCTACGAGCAGTACTTC. It codes for CASSLTNSYEQYF.

This clonotype came up many times. V is TRBV5-5 and J is TRBJ2-1, with 16 bases identical to TRBD2. The J segment lost 5 bases and the V segment lost 2 bases, leaving 7 bases of the junction unmatched. CDR3 length equals 18 residues. Germline V gene lookup returns CDR1 SGHKS and CDR2 YYEKEE (reference sequence). CDR3 bases: TGTGCCAGCAGCTTCGGGGGACTAGCGGGAGGGCCGGACAATGAGCAGTTCTTC. Its protein product is CASSFGGLAGGPDNEQFF.

There are many counts of this clonotype. The chain links TRBV12-3 or TRBV12-4 to TRBJ1-1, with no clear D. This CDR3 comprises 13 residues. V was cut by 6 bases and J by 1 base, with 9 bases left in between. CDR3 loop: CASSFTANTEAFF. DNA of the CDR3: TGTGCCAGCAGCTTCACGGCGAACACTGAAGCTTTCTTT.

This clonotype appeared many times. The genes are TRBV9 and TRBJ2-4; D might be TRBD2 (6 bases). CDR3 length equals 15 residues. The germline V gene encodes CDR1 SGDLS and CDR2 YYNGEE. The V end was cut by 2 bases, the J end by 0 bases, with 9 bases between. The CDR3 spells CASSVQGLAKNIQYF. The CDR3 coding sequence is TGTGCCAGCAGCGTCCAGGGACTAGCCAAAAACATTCAGTACTTC.

This clonotype occurred many times. The genes are TRBV9 and TRBJ2-7; TRBD1 matches 8 bases. Germline-derived CDR1 and CDR2 are SGDLS and YYNGEE. Trimming at V came to 5 bases and at J to 2 bases, leaving 15 bases not matched to a gene. CDR3 size: 17 residues. CDR3 amino acids: CASREMTGDDWAYEQYF. The CDR3 DNA sequence: TGTGCCAGCAGAGAAATGACAGGGGACGATTGGGCCTACGAGCAGTACTTC.

In this sample, this clonotype turned up a few times. The junction does not match germline at one end; this may be a read error. The genes are TRBV4-1 and TRBJ1-4; 8 nucleotides match TRBD1. The CDR3 spans 17 residues. Germline values: CDR1 MGHRA, CDR2 YSYEKL. CDR3 residues: CASSHDRGRTTNEKRFF. The CDR3 nucleotides read TGCGCCAGCAGCCATGACAGGGGCCGAACAACTAATGAAAAACGGTTTTTT.

There are a few counts of this clonotype. The chain combines TRBV20-1 with TRBJ2-1; D is perhaps TRBD1 or TRBD2 (5 bases each). CDR1 and CDR2 (germline): DFQATT, SNEGSKA (reference sequence). The V and J ends lost 4 bases and 7 bases respectively, with 14 bases between them. The length of the CDR3 is 13 residues. For the CDR3, the DNA is TGCAGTGCTAAGGGGCTAGCTATAAATGAGCAGTTCTTC. Amino acid sequence: CSAKGLAINEQFF.

The chain recombines TRBV14 with TRBJ2-1; D is possibly TRBD2 (5 bases). This CDR3 is 17 amino acids long. Deletions cut 5 bases from V and 3 bases from J, with 20 bases between. Germline V gene lookup returns CDR1 SGHDN and CDR2 FVKESK. The chain's CDR3 is CASSASILLGGYNEQFF. The CDR3 DNA is TGTGCCAGCAGCGCCAGTATCCTTCTAGGAGGCTACAATGAGCAGTTCTTC.

This clonotype occurred a few times. The chain combines TRBV5-4 with TRBJ2-1, with D perhaps being TRBD1 or TRBD2 (5 bases each). Germline lookup yields CDR1 SGHNT and CDR2 YYREEE (reference sequence). The CDR3 totals 16 residues. V lost 3 bases and J 5 bases, leaving 18 bases between the germline ends. In DNA form, the CDR3 reads TGTGCCAGCAGCTGGGGATCTTCTGGGGGAAACAATGAGCAGTTCTTC. As protein: CASSWGSSGGNNEQFF.

This clonotype was counted only a few times. A much larger clone lies a single base off, so this may be a read error. The rearrangement joins TRBV3-1 to TRBJ2-7; D is perhaps TRBD1 or TRBD2 (6 bases each). The CDR3 covers 15 residues. The germline V gene has CDR1 LGHDT and CDR2 YNNKEL (reference sequence). The CDR3 region has the DNA TGTGCCGGCAGCCAAGGGGGGAGCGGATCCTACGAGCAGTACTTC. Translation gives CAGSQGGSGSYEQYF.

This clonotype was recorded a few times. The rearrangement joins TRBV7-2 to TRBJ2-5, with TRBD1 matching over 11 bases. Per the germline V gene, CDR1 is SGHTA and CDR2 is FQGNSA. J was trimmed by 11 bases and V by 8 bases; bases with no gene match: 4. The CDR3 contains 11 residues. Written as DNA, the CDR3 is TGTGCCAGCTGGACAGGGGGCGGGCAGTACTTC. This gives the protein CASWTGGGQYF.

The chain couples TRBV2 to TRBJ2-3; weak D call: TRBD2 (6 bases). The germline V gene has CDR1 SNHLY and CDR2 FYNNEI. The CDR3 extends over 12 amino acids. V lost 7 bases, J lost 5 bases, and 10 bases lay in between. The CDR3 bases are TGTGCCAGCACGCGGGGAGAAGATACGCAGTATTTT. Encoded protein: CASTRGEDTQYF.

The table lists this clonotype with many counts. The chain joins TRBV24-1 to TRBJ2-7, with D possibly matching TRBD1 (5 bases). Germline values: CDR1 KGHDR, CDR2 SFDVKD. V lost 8 bases and J lost 1, with 20 bases in between. The CDR3 spans 16 residues. CDR3 residues: CATKYLEQVFSYEQYF. In nucleotides, the CDR3 is TGTGCCACCAAATATCTCGAACAGGTCTTTTCCTACGAGCAGTACTTC.

The chain recombines TRBV6-6 with TRBJ1-2; the match to TRBD1 covers 7 bases. The CDR3 spans 16 residues. With V trimmed by 2 bases and J by 4 bases, 10 bases remained unmatched. CDR1 MNHNY and CDR2 SVGAGI come from the germline V gene (reference sequence). DNA of the CDR3: TGTGCCAGCAGTTACCAAACCGCCGGGACAGTCTATGGCTACACCTTC. Amino acids: CASSYQTAGTVYGYTF.

This clonotype has only a few counts. The chain employs TRBV7-2 and TRBJ1-6, with a possible D match to TRBD1 (6 bases). V was trimmed by 1 base and J by 9 bases, leaving 10 bases between them. Germline V gene lookup returns CDR1 SGHTA and CDR2 FQGNSA. CDR3 size: 14 residues. The CDR3 DNA is TGTGCCAGCAGCTTAGAGACAGGACCTTCACCCCTCCACTTT. Amino acids: CASSLETGPSPLHF.

V usage is TRBV11-2 and J usage is TRBJ2-4; TRBD1 matches 8 bases. Per the germline V gene, CDR1 is SGHAT and CDR2 is FQNNGV. The CDR3 sequence is 16 residues long. V gave up 5 bases and J gave up 0 bases; unmatched junction bases: 6. CDR3 sequence (DNA): TGTGCCAGCAGCCCGGGACAGGCGCTAGCCAAAAACATTCAGTACTTC. Amino acid sequence: CASSPGQALAKNIQYF.

CDR3: CAVASVDNEQFF. CDR3 nucleotide sequence: TGTGCGGTTGCTAGCGTCGACAATGAGCAGTTCTTC. V and J are TRBV7-9 and TRBJ2-1; D is possibly TRBD2 (6 bases). Germline V CDR1 and CDR2: SEHNR, FQNEAQ (reference sequence). This CDR3 comprises 12 residues.

The chain carries TRBV9 and TRBJ2-1; 11 nucleotides match TRBD2. J lost 6 bases, V lost 4 bases, and 6 bases had no gene match. The V gene's germline CDR1 is SGDLS and CDR2 YYNGEE. The CDR3 sequence is 15 residues long. CDR3 in DNA: TGTGCCAGCAGCTCGAGGGGACTAGCGGTCAATGAGCAGTTCTTC. As protein: CASSSRGLAVNEQFF.

In this sample, this clonotype turned up many times. The chain has TRBV29-1 and TRBJ2-5; D gene ambiguous. The CDR3 totals 12 residues. The ends were cut back, 1 base at V and 5 bases at J, with 8 bases in the middle. The germline gives CDR1 SQVTM, CDR2 ANQGSEA. CDR3 sequence (DNA): TGCAGCGTTGAAGGGGATTGGGAGACCCAGTACTTC. Protein sequence: CSVEGDWETQYF.